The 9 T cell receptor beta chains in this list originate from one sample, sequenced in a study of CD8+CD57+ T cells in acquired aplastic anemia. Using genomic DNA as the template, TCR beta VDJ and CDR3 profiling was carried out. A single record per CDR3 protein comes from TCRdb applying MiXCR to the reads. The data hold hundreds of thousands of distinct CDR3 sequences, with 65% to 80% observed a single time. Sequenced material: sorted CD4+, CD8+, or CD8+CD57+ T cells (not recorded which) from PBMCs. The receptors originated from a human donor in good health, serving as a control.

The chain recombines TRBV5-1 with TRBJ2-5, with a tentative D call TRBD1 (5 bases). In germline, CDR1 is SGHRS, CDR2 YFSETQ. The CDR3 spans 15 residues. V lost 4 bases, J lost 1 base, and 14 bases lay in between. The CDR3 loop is CASSLQGWPQETQYF. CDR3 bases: TGCGCCAGCAGCCTCCAGGGTTGGCCCCAAGAGACCCAGTACTTC.

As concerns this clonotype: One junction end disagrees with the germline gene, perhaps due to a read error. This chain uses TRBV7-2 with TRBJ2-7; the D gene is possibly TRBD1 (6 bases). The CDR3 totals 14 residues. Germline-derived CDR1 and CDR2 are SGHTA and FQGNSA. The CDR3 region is CASSLEPGVVTEAF. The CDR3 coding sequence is TGTGCCAGCAGCTTAGAACCAGGGGTCGTCACTGAAGCTTTC.

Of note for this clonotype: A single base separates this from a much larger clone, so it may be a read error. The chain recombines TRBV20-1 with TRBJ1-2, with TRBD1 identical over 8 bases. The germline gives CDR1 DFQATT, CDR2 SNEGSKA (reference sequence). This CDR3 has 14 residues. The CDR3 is CSARIQGGNYGYAF. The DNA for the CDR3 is TGCAGTGCTAGAATACAGGGGGGGAACTATGGCTACGCCTTC.

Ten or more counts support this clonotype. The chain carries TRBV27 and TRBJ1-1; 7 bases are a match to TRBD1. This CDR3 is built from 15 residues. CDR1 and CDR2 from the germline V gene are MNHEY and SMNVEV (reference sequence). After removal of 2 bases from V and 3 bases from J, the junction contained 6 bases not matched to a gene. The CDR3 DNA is TGTGCCAGCAGTTTACTCCCCGACAGGGACACTGAAGCTTTCTTT. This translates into CASSLLPDRDTEAFF.

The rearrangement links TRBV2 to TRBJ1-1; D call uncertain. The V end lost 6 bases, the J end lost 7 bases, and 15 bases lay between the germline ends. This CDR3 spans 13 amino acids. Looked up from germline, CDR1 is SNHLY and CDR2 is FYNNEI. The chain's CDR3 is CASSPEGWGEAFF. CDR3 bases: TGTGCCAGCAGCCCGGAAGGGTGGGGTGAAGCTTTCTTT.

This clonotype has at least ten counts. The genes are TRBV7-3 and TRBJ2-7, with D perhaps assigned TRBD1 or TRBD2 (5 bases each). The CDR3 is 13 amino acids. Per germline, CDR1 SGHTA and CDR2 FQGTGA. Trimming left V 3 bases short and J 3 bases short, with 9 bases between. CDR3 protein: CASSLGRNYEQYF. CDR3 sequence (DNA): TGTGCCAGCAGCTTGGGACGGAACTACGAGCAGTACTTC.

The DNA for the CDR3 is TGTGCCACCAGTGATGCGGCCAGGGGTTGTTATGGCTACACCTTC. Protein product: CATSDAARGCYGYTF. The rearrangement uses TRBV19 and TRBJ1-2, with D possibly being TRBD1 (6 bases). This CDR3 is 15 amino acids long. CDR1 and CDR2 from the germline V gene are LNHDA and SQIVND (reference sequence). V was cut by 10 bases and J by 5 bases, with 23 bases left in between.

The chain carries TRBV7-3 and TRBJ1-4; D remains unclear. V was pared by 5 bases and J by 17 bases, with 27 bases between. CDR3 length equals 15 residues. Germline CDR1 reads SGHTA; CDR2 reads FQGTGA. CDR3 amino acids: CASSVEAAISASIFF. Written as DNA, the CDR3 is TGTGCCAGCAGCGTAGAAGCCGCGATCAGTGCAAGCATTTTTTTT.

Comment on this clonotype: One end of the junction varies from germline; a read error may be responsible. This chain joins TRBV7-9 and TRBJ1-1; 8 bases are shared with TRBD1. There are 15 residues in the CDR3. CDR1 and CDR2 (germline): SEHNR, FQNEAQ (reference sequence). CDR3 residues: CASSQDRAYGYTFFF. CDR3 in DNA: TGCGCCAGCAGCCAGGACAGGGCCTATGGCTACACCTTCTTCTTT.